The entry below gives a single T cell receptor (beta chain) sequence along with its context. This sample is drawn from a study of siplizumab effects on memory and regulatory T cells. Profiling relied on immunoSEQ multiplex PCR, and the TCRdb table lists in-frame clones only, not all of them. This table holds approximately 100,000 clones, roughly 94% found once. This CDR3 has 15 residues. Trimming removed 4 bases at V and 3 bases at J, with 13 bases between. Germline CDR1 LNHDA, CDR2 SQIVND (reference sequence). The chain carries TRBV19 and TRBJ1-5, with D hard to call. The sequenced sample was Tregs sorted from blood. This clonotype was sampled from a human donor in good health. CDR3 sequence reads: CASSSILINNQPQHF. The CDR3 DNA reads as TGTGCCAGTAGTAGCATTTTGATCAACAATCAGCCCCAGCATTTT.